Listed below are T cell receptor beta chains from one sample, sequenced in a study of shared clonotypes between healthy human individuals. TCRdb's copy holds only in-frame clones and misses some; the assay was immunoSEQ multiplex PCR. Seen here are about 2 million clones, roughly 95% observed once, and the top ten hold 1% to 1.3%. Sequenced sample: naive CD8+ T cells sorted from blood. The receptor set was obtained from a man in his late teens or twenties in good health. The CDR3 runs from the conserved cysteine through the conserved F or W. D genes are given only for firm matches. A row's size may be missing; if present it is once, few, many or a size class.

CASRLLSNYGYTF	TGTGCCAGCAGACTCTTGTCTAACTATGGCTACACCTTC	-	13	TRBV27	-	TRBJ1-2
CASSQGTLDEQYF	TGCGCCAGCAGCCAAGGTACCCTAGACGAGCAGTACTTC	-	13	TRBV4-1	-	TRBJ2-7
CASSVVGVSSSGANVLTF	TGTGCCAGCAGCGTGGTGGGGGTTTCGAGCTCTGGGGCCAACGTCCTGACTTTC	-	18	TRBV7-9	-	TRBJ2-6
CASRALQGGGQPQHF	TGTGCCAGCAGAGCTCTACAGGGGGGAGGGCAGCCCCAGCATTTT	-	15	TRBV6-1	TRBD1	TRBJ1-5
CASSLLRASDEQFF	TGTGCCAGCAGCTTACTTCGGGCGTCGGATGAGCAGTTCTTC	-	14	TRBV6-5	-	TRBJ2-1
CASSTGTRLEGTQYF	TGTGCCAGCAGTACCGGGACTAGGCTAGAAGGGACCCAGTACTTC	-	15	TRBV27	TRBD2	TRBJ2-5
CASSTGLAETQYF	TGTGCCAGTAGTACGGGACTAGCGGAGACCCAGTACTTC	-	13	TRBV19	TRBD2	TRBJ2-5
CASSLEQGYEQYF	TGTGCCAGCAGCTTAGAGCAGGGCTACGAGCAGTACTTC	once	13	TRBV7-2	-	TRBJ2-7
CAISARGTDTQYF	TGTGCCATCTCGGCCCGTGGCACAGATACGCAGTATTTT	-	13	TRBV2	-	TRBJ2-3
CASRTGTYEQYF	TGTGCCAGCAGGACAGGGACCTACGAGCAGTACTTC	-	12	TRBV5-5	TRBD1	TRBJ2-7
CATSRDRQGDSPLHF	TGTGCCACCAGCAGAGATCGGCAGGGGGATTCACCCCTCCACTTT	-	15	TRBV15	TRBD1	TRBJ1-6
CASSLGNGGPHNEQFF	TGTGCCAGCAGCTTAGGGAACGGGGGCCCCCACAATGAGCAGTTCTTC	-	16	TRBV11-2	-	TRBJ2-1
CASTGYPGLNTEAFF	TGTGCCAGCACGGGTTATCCGGGATTGAACACTGAAGCTTTCTTT	-	15	TRBV2	-	TRBJ1-1
CASSSTGLWYF	TGCGCCAGCAGCTCCACAGGACTATGGTACTTC	once	11	TRBV5-1	-	TRBJ2-7
CASSQEREREARAQYF	TGCGCCAGCAGCCAAGAAAGAGAGAGGGAGGCCAGGGCCCAGTACTTC	-	16	TRBV4-1	-	TRBJ2-5
CASSPKRGGGPSYEQYF	TGTGCCAGCAGCCCTAAGCGAGGGGGGGGTCCTTCCTACGAGCAGTACTTC	-	17	TRBV21-1	-	TRBJ2-7
CASSISGNYGYTF	TGTGCCAGTAGTATATCCGGGAACTATGGCTACACCTTC	-	13	TRBV19	-	TRBJ1-2
CASSLGVRDGYTF	TGTGCCAGCAGTTTAGGCGTTAGGGATGGCTACACCTTC	-	13	TRBV28	-	TRBJ1-2
CASSYDIGTNYGYTF	TGTGCCAGCAGTTACGATATCGGAACTAACTATGGCTACACCTTC	-	15	TRBV6-5	-	TRBJ1-2
CASSHTGGREEQYF	TGCGCCAGCAGCCACACAGGGGGCCGAGAGGAGCAGTACTTC	-	14	TRBV4-1	TRBD1	TRBJ2-7
CASSSTDAYEQYF	TGTGCCAGCAGCTCCACCGACGCGTACGAGCAGTACTTC	-	13	TRBV7-6	-	TRBJ2-7
CASSRPGQGSEAFF	TGTGCCAGCAGCCGCCCTGGACAGGGCTCTGAAGCTTTCTTT	-	14	TRBV4-2	TRBD1	TRBJ1-1
CASSITGGGTGELFF	TGCGCCAGCAGCATAACAGGGGGCGGCACCGGGGAGCTGTTTTTT	once	15	TRBV5-1	TRBD1	TRBJ2-2
CASSYPTASGANVLTF	TGTGCCAGCAGTTATCCGACCGCCTCTGGGGCCAACGTCCTGACTTTC	-	16	TRBV6-5	-	TRBJ2-6
CASSLGGDYEQYF	TGTGCCAGCAGCTTAGGTGGGGACTACGAGCAGTACTTC	-	13	TRBV11-2	-	TRBJ2-7
CASSQRQGARTEAFF	TGCGCCAGCAGCCAAAGACAGGGGGCTAGAACTGAAGCTTTCTTT	-	15	TRBV4-1	TRBD1	TRBJ1-1
CASSLEAVPTYRGETQYF	TGCGCCAGCAGCTTGGAGGCGGTGCCCACCTATAGAGGAGAGACCCAGTACTTC	-	18	TRBV5-1	-	TRBJ2-5
CASSQDEQTTDTQYF	TGCGCCAGCAGCCAAGATGAACAGACCACAGATACGCAGTATTTT	-	15	TRBV4-3	-	TRBJ2-3
CASNLGTGLGEQYF	TGTGCCAGCAACCTAGGGACAGGGTTAGGGGAGCAGTACTTC	-	14	TRBV5-4	TRBD1	TRBJ2-7
CASSSKGGATQPQHF	TGTGCCAGCAGCTCCAAAGGGGGGGCAACTCAGCCCCAGCATTTT	-	15	TRBV6-9	-	TRBJ1-5
CASSSFALAETQYF	TGTGCCAGCAGCTCCTTCGCGCTGGCGGAGACCCAGTACTTC	-	14	TRBV6-5	-	TRBJ2-5
CASSLLETGNTIYF	TGTGCCAGCAGCTTGTTGGAGACTGGAAACACCATATATTTT	-	14	TRBV5-6	-	TRBJ1-3
CASTETGGTDTQYF	TGTGCCAGCACCGAGACAGGGGGGACAGATACGCAGTATTTT	-	14	TRBV6-5	TRBD1	TRBJ2-3
CSVEALGGVSNEQFF	TGCAGCGTTGAAGCCCTCGGAGGGGTGAGCAATGAGCAGTTCTTC	-	15	TRBV29-1	-	TRBJ2-1
CASSQEGGLAIRNYEQYF	TGCGCCAGCAGCCAAGAAGGGGGACTAGCGATCAGAAACTACGAGCAGTACTTC	-	18	TRBV4-1	TRBD2	TRBJ2-7
CASSLVGPGSPLHF	TGTGCCAGCAGCTTGGTGGGCCCTGGGTCACCCCTCCACTTT	-	14	TRBV5-8	-	TRBJ1-6
CASSPGHLDYGYTF	TGTGCCAGCAGCCCGGGACACCTTGACTATGGCTACACCTTC	-	14	TRBV5-4	-	TRBJ1-2
CASSYGDYEQYF	TGTGCCAGCAGCTACGGAGATTACGAGCAGTACTTC	-	12	TRBV7-9	-	TRBJ2-7
CASSEMGLADTQYF	TGTGCCAGCAGTGAAATGGGACTAGCAGATACGCAGTATTTT	once	14	TRBV6-1	TRBD2	TRBJ2-3
CASSFFSPTSYNEQFF	TGCGCCAGCAGCTTCTTCAGTCCGACTTCCTACAATGAGCAGTTCTTC	-	16	TRBV5-1	-	TRBJ2-1
CASSEDPGVIGNTIYF	TGTGCCAGCAGTGAAGACCCGGGGGTGATTGGAAACACCATATATTTT	-	16	TRBV6-1	-	TRBJ1-3